This T cell receptor delta chain is drawn from a study of Vδ1+ human thymocytes. Concerning this clone: What it recognizes is unknown.

Extracted RNA was reverse transcribed into cDNA. Multiplex PCR used pooled V-gene forward primers and a constant-region reverse primer to amplify CDR3s. TCRdb fed the multiplex PCR reads into CATT to redo clone calling. Of approximately 58,000 delta-chain clones in the sample, about 15% were seen once. The study's findings and limits: Unexpected Vdelta2 sequences could cause misinterpretation of bulk repertoire data. In the thymus, TRG and TRD repertoires looked highly polyclonal with Gaussian CDR3 lengths.

The CDR3 loop spans 15 amino acids. Trimming stripped 3 bases from V and 4 bases from J, with 15 bases between. Germline V lookup: CDR1 TSWWSYY, CDR2 QGS. This sequence was found in a girl under three years old who had congenital heart surgery. The sample was Vdelta1+ gamma-delta thymocytes from the thymus. The subset was: FACS-sorted CD3+ TCRalphabeta- TCRVdelta1+ TCRVdelta2- thymocytes. The V and J genes are TRDV1 and TRDJ1, with D unclear. The CDR3 DNA reads as TGTGCTCTTGGGGACCCCTGCCCAGAAGTCGATAAACTCATCTTT. This encodes CALGDPCPEVDKLIF.